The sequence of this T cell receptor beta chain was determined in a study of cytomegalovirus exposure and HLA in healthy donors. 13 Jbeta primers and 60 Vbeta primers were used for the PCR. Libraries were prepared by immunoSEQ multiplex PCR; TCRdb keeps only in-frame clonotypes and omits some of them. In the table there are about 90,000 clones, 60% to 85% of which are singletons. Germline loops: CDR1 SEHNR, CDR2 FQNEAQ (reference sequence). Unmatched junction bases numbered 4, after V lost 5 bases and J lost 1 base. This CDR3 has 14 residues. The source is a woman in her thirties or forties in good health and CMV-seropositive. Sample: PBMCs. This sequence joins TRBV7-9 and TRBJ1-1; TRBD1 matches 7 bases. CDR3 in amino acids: CASSAWTGNTEAFF. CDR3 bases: TGTGCCAGCAGCGCGTGGACAGGGAACACTGAAGCTTTCTTT.